This T cell receptor beta chain was identified during a study of blood T cell repertoires in COVID-19. The CDR3 has 14 residues. Trimming shortened V by 5 bases and J by 2 bases, and 13 bases separated the two germline ends. Germline V lookup: CDR1 ENHRY, CDR2 SYGVKD. Participants were aged about 18 to 89 years, lived in around 22 US areas, and enrolled virtually. Here immunoSEQ multiplex PCR was the method, and the copy in TCRdb shows in-frame clones only, minus some. The sample holds around 300,000 clones, 90% seen once. Specimen: PBMCs or T cells enriched from blood (not recorded which). The chain recombines TRBV10-3 with TRBJ2-7; a weak D match, TRBD2 (6 bases). The clonotype was recovered from a woman under 30 with acute COVID-19. The CDR3 spells CAISQEGGAYEQYF. For the CDR3, the DNA is TGTGCCATCAGTCAGGAGGGTGGGGCCTACGAGCAGTACTTC.